This TCR beta chain emerged from a study of Ad26.COV2.S vaccination and SARS-CoV-2 variants. Study at large: Administration of Ad26.COV2.S was intramuscular, either once or twice 56 days apart.

Study outcomes and limitations: Substantial response breadth was reportedly seen for spike-specific CD8+ and CD4+ T cells after vaccination.

V gave up 8 bases and J gave up 3 bases, with 14 bases separating them. Germline-derived CDR1 and CDR2 are MGHRA and YSYEKL. The CDR3 length is 13 residues. Data came from immunoSEQ multiplex PCR; TCRdb stores just in-frame clones and leaves some out. The data contain about 410,000 clones, around 93% of them singletons. This clone is a singleton in its sample. The antigen remains undetermined. Treatment: roughly 18 received Ad26.COV2.S at low or high dose, single or two shots; 5 received placebo; per-sample allocation not given. Collection of the samples took place on day 63 after the first injection of vaccine or placebo. The vaccine delivered Wuhan-strain SARS-CoV-2 spike through an Ad26 vector.

The TCR sequence derives from a person between 18 and 65 years old who received the Ad26.COV2.S COVID-19 vaccine or a placebo. The chain is built from TRBV4-1 and TRBJ2-7, with a tentative D call TRBD1 (6 bases). The specimen was peripheral blood, collected in a trial of Ad26.COV2.S vaccine versus placebo. The CDR3 DNA sequence: TGCGCCAGCGGCCGAGGACAGCTCTACGAGCAGTACTTC. Amino acids: CASGRGQLYEQYF.